This paragraph covers one TCR beta chain sequence. The antigen it recognizes is unknown. This specimen comes from a study of cytomegalovirus exposure and HLA in healthy donors (dated by TCRdb to the late 2010s). In the study overall: An earlier analysis of around 600 of the donors reported approximately 300 Gb of sequence data and 117 million unique TCR beta sequences from 150 million to 200 million T cells. An early release covering roughly 600 HLA-typed donors comprised about 300 gigabases of sequencing data and some 79 million unique TCR sequences. Among the roughly 400 genotyped donors, about 85% belonged to the genetic ancestry cluster associated with self-reported Caucasian donors. The study aimed to test whether cataloging public T cell receptors could reveal signatures of past pathogen exposure. The T cell repertoires of under 700 subjects were profiled by immunosequencing and related to cytomegalovirus serostatus. A separate validation cohort of roughly 130 different subjects was used in addition to the roughly 670-subject first cohort. The study combined high-throughput TCR immunosequencing, statistical association of individual TCRs with disease status, and machine learning to predict cytomegalovirus infection status. A later analysis re-analyzed previously published TCR beta repertoires from about 600 donors and added high-resolution HLA genotyping to study TCR occurrence patterns. In the later analysis, no new phenotypic data were used to find candidate immune exposures; instead, reliance was placed on TCR beta sequences and their occurrence across donors. An earlier analysis of 587 of the donors used high-throughput TCR beta sequencing to judge whether each TCR beta V gene segment behaved as functional or pseudogenic. Alongside the repertoire data, information on donor age, sex, ethnicity and CMV serostatus was compiled. In a later genetic analysis, genome-wide SNP genotypes for about 60% of the 666 donors were used, and that subset was treated as a discovery cohort. All discovery cohort repertoires had been generated using a single sequencing platform. Both class I and class II loci were covered by HLA typing, at four-digit resolution. The number of donors typed differed by locus, with 629-630 for A, B, C, DRB1 and DQB1, about 500 for DQA1, under 610 for DPA1, and around 450 for DPB1. Roughly five DR-DQ haplotypes were handled as single units for association and clustering, since linkage in the cohort was strong. Among roughly 400 genotyped donors of the cohort, an average of roughly 230,000 unique TCR beta nucleotide sequences was sequenced per donor, of which 15% to 20% were non-productive.

The cohort was made up of around 720 healthy bone marrow donors. At the time of sampling, every cohort member was nominally healthy, though immune exposures that went unrecorded were likely present. The donor tested CMV seronegative, placing the donor among the 350 to 400 seronegative members of the cohort. Every donor gave a peripheral blood sample, and the peripheral blood mononuclear cells from that sample were used for TCR beta sequencing. Genomic DNA was extracted from the blood cell samples with the Qiagen DNeasy Blood Extraction Kit. Broad study findings and their caveats: Because HLA typing was missing for some donors at each locus, association tests included only the typed subset. In both the original and validation cohorts, the classifier was reported to diagnose cytomegalovirus status with high specificity and sensitivity. In vitro tests confirmed that a few of the cytomegalovirus-associated TCR beta chains recognize cytomegalovirus antigens. A further reported finding was that TCR beta sequences accurately predicted the HLA-A and HLA-B alleles for most subjects in the first cohort. Most CMV-associated TCR beta chains appeared to be HLA-restricted in a later analysis, and the HLA associations seemed to be driven largely by CMV exposure. A later analysis associated around 16,000 TCR beta sequences with specific HLA alleles at a false discovery rate of 0.05. In a later analysis, TCR association rates were found to vary across HLA loci, with the most associated TCRs seen for DRB1 alleles and the fewest for HLA-C alleles. The study gave a list of 150 to 200 TCR beta chains associated with cytomegalovirus. A group of highly shared sequence variants was considered likely to be a technical artifact of the sequencing pipeline. A later genetic analysis associated a missense DCLRE1C variant with V-gene and J-gene trimming of TCR beta chains, and an independent cohort replicated the association. The earlier analysis of fewer than 750 of the donors excluded seventeen rarely observed V segments, including chromosome 9 orphons, because counts were too low. It was suggested by the authors that the approach could potentially be generalized to other disease states and immunological phenotypes. Some IMGT-functional V segments, including TRBV6-2 and TRBV6-3, could not be told apart with the 87-base-pair reads, so those segments were excluded. Presence/absence analyses assumed roughly uniform sequencing depth across donors, an assumption that may not hold. CMV serostatus was the only immune exposure information available for the cohort. A later analysis reported that several top co-occurrence clusters appeared linked to parvovirus B19, influenza, CMV and Epstein-Barr virus. Compared with the roughly 600-donor mean, donors in an Asian-associated ancestry cluster had fewer N-insertions in productive TCRs, according to a later genetic analysis. In a later analysis, HLA-associated TCR beta chains were found to be more clonally expanded and to have lower generation probabilities than equally common non-associated chains. When HLA alleles, especially DR and DQ, strongly co-occurred, TCR associations were difficult to assign to individual alleles. Most TCR sequences were observed very rarely across donors, whereas some public TCRs were present in many individuals. In an earlier analysis of about 550 of the donors, most TCR beta V segments were observed in productive rearrangements about 90% or about 30% of the time, broadly matching IMGT annotations. Only TCR beta chains were sequenced in this cohort, and the absence of alpha or paired-chain data limited detectable features. Correlated functional status among segregating V segments might be attributable to linkage disequilibrium, but an unknown experimental factor could not be ruled out.

Reading from cysteine to phenylalanine, the CDR3 counts 16 amino acids. Only the CDR3 portion is preserved as DNA: 48 bases, with reading frame beginning at the first base. Based on the germline V gene, the CDR1 and CDR2 sequences are SGHTA and FQGTGA. Between the V and J ends, shortened by 5 bases and 2 bases respectively, the junction contains 15 bases. Libraries were made using the immunoSEQ multiplex PCR assay. The multiplex PCR relied on a mix of 60 forward primers for TCR Vbeta segments and 13 reverse primers for TCR Jbeta segments. Amplification of the CDR3 region of rearranged TCR beta genes was performed with a multiplex PCR assay on genomic DNA. On the Illumina HiSeq System, the amplified TCR beta libraries were sequenced as 87-base-pair reads. Concerning the study's data processing: Across the 670 or so repertoires, a later analysis counted approximately 83 million unique TCR beta chains, some 11 million of which were shared by at least two donors. Raw reads were error-corrected and collapsed into unique sequences by a nearest-neighbor algorithm in which closely related sequences were merged to remove PCR and sequencing errors. V, D and J gene segments were assigned by aligning CDR3 sequences to IMGT reference sequences. Each retained sequence needed at least a six-nucleotide match to both a V gene segment and a J gene segment. A rearrangement was called productive if the CDR3 had no stop codons and remained in frame with V and J, and every other rearrangement was called non-productive. CDR3 was defined according to IMGT convention as the region running from the second conserved V-encoded cysteine to the conserved J-encoded phenylalanine. In an earlier analysis of more than 550 of the donors, sequences lacking an unambiguous match to a single V gene segment were excluded. An earlier analysis of 587 of the donors called V segments functional above 56.7% productive rearrangements and segregating when the between-donor standard deviation exceeded 5%. A statistical classification framework was developed to diagnose cytomegalovirus status using the catalog of TCR beta chain sequences. V and J gene assignment, in a later analysis, came from comparing TCR nucleotide sequences with IMGT/GENE-DB human TR gene sequences. A later analysis assigned CDR3 sequences and most-parsimonious VDJ recombination scenarios with the TCRdist pipeline. In a later analysis, every TCR beta chain was defined by the combination of its CDR3 amino acid sequence and its V-gene family, and reads without a unique V-gene family were dropped. A later analysis removed roughly 590 highly shared, low-generation-probability nucleotide sequences to deal with suspected cross-contamination and a sequencing artifact. In a later analysis, a clonal expansion index was calculated for each public chain from normalized within-repertoire ranks of inferred template counts. Generation probabilities in a later analysis came from a VDJ recombination model fitted to out-of-frame rearrangements, and those results were checked against IGoR. In a later analysis, TCR-TCR, TCR-HLA and TCR-CMV co-occurrence was scored with hypergeometric tests, and a repertoire-size bias correction was applied to TCR pairs. False discovery rates were estimated in a later analysis by permuting HLA or CMV assignments 20 times. In a later analysis, co-occurring TCRs were grouped with DBSCAN, and TCRdist sequence similarity was added when clustering was performed within HLA-allele-positive subsets. Repertoires with fewer than 30,000 or more than 120,000 public chains were left out of co-occurrence clustering, as were five repertoires with anomalous nucleotide sharing. TCRdb retrieved this table from immuneACCESS and kept in-frame rearrangements only. Not all clones are present; in checked studies, unresolved V genes account for under half, and no reason is known for the remainder. V and J calls and clone size are those listed in that table; D and trimming were worked out from the DNA. The sample's clone listing holds 100,000 to 150,000 clones. Together, the top ten hold about 2.7% of the sample.

This TCR derives from a man aged 25-45 years in good health and CMV-seronegative. The sequenced sample was PBMCs. The V gene is TRBV7-3 and the J gene is TRBJ2-2; the D region possibly corresponds to TRBD1 (5 bases align). Read as DNA, the sequence is TGTGCCAGCAGCCTCCTGGCCAGGGCCAACACCGGGGAGCTGTTTTTT. This codes for CASSLLARANTGELFF.